This T cell receptor (beta chain) was obtained from a study of blood T cell repertoires in COVID-19. Study details: Collection of acute and convalescent COVID-19 samples took place in the United States, Italy and Spain. T cells, B-cell-depleted T cells, or PBMCs provided the cDNA or gDNA that served as material.

In the source study's methods: Estimates of nucleated cell counts were drawn from the amplification of reference gene primers. Method: immunoSEQ multiplex PCR; TCRdb's copy keeps in-frame clones and lacks some. V and J calls and clone size are copied from that table; D and trimming were computed from the DNA. The sample carries tens of thousands of clones, roughly 84% recorded once. This clone is a singleton in its sample. A junction boundary mismatches the germline segment, possibly from a read error. Seattle participants joined during active infection and were tracked over time. Germline CDR1 and CDR2: SQVTM and ANQGSEA. CDR3 length equals 16 residues.

Material for sequencing was peripheral blood. The TCR originated in a man at least 80 years old with COVID-19, enrolled during active disease. The chain uses TRBV29-1 and TRBJ2-2; 11 nucleotides match TRBD1. The CDR3 nucleotides are TGCAGCGTGGAAGGGACAGGGGGAGGGAGGACCGGGGAGCTGTTTTTT. Protein product: CSVEGTGGGRTGELFF.